The 9 T cell receptor beta chains below come from one sample, sequenced in a study of blood T cell repertoires in COVID-19. Libraries were prepared by immunoSEQ multiplex PCR; TCRdb keeps only in-frame clonotypes and omits some of them. The table has approximately 170,000 clones, 85% to 90% seen once. The specimen sequenced was peripheral blood. These receptors were obtained from a man aged 45 to 65 who had recovered from COVID-19.

This chain uses TRBV7-9 with TRBJ1-2, with D possibly matching TRBD1 (6 bases). The CDR3 has 13 amino acids. Germline loops: CDR1 SEHNR, CDR2 FQNEAQ (reference sequence). The V and J ends lost 5 bases and 2 bases respectively, with 9 bases between them. DNA for the CDR3: TGTGCCAGCAGCGGGACAAAAAACTATGGCTACACCTTC. Amino acid sequence: CASSGTKNYGYTF.

The CDR3, as DNA: TGTGCCAGCAGGGAGTCCGGGACAGATCCCATGAACACTGAAGCTTTCTTT. Its protein product is CASRESGTDPMNTEAFF. The chain joins TRBV3-1 (or the pseudogene TRBV3-2) to TRBJ1-1; 7 bases align to TRBD1. The CDR3 runs to 17 residues. Germline V gene sequence: CDR1 LGHDT, CDR2 YNNKEL (reference sequence). V lost 6 bases and J lost 0; bases outside the gene matches: 13.

The CDR3 DNA sequence: TGTGCCAGCAGTAGTCCCGCCAGGGGGCTTGTGCAGTACTTC. It codes for CASSSPARGLVQYF. The gene calls are TRBV28 and TRBJ2-7; TRBD1 aligns across 8 bases. The CDR3 loop spans 14 amino acids. The V gene's germline CDR1 is MDHEN and CDR2 SYDVKM. V trimming: 5 bases; J trimming: 9 bases; junction bases outside the gene matches: 12.

The chain combines TRBV19 with TRBJ2-2; a weak D match, TRBD1 (5 bases). V lost 4 bases, J lost 7 bases, and 10 bases lay in between. This CDR3 region has 13 residues. The germline V gene encodes CDR1 LNHDA and CDR2 SQIVND (reference sequence). CDR3 loop: CASSTRANGELFF. The CDR3 DNA sequence: TGTGCCAGTAGTACCAGGGCTAACGGGGAGCTGTTTTTT.

V gene TRBV7-9 combines with J gene TRBJ2-1, with TRBD1 identical over 8 bases. CDR1 is SEHNR and CDR2 is FQNEAQ in the germline V gene (reference sequence). V dropped 2 bases and J dropped 9; count of bases not matched to a gene: 3. The CDR3 runs 13 residues. The CDR3 spells CASSLHQGAEQFF. The DNA of the CDR3 is TGTGCCAGCAGCTTACATCAGGGGGCTGAGCAGTTCTTC.

DNA for the CDR3: TGTGCCACCGGGGACAAGTTAGGCTCTGAAGCTTTCTTT. This encodes CATGDKLGSEAFF. This sequence joins TRBV19 and TRBJ1-1, with TRBD1 as a possible D gene (6 bases). Germline CDR1 is LNHDA and CDR2 is SQIVND (reference sequence). V dropped 10 bases and J dropped 6 bases, with 18 bases sitting between them. CDR3 size: 13 residues. Filled out from reference TRBV19 and TRBJ1-1, the complete variable domain reads DGGITQSPKYLFRKEGQNVTLSCEQNLNHDAMYWYRQDPGQGLRLIYYSQIVNDFQKGDIAEGYSVSREKKESFPLTVTSAQKNPTAFYLCATGDKLGSEAFFGQGTRLTVV.

CDR3 protein: CAWRPRTGVFYEQYF. The CDR3 nucleotides read TGTGCCTGGAGACCTAGGACTGGGGTTTTCTACGAGCAGTACTTC. The chain joins TRBV30 to TRBJ2-7; D perhaps matches TRBD2 (5 bases). V shed 3 bases and J shed 3 bases, with 18 bases lying between them. Germline CDR1 reads GTSNPN; CDR2 reads SVGIG (reference sequence). The CDR3 contains 15 residues. The full variable domain, rest sourced from reference TRBV30 and TRBJ2-7, is SQTIHQWPATLVQPVGSPLSLECTVEGTSNPNLYWYRQAAGRGLQLLFYSVGIGQISSEVPQNLSASRPQDRQFILSSKKLLLSDSGFYLCAWRPRTGVFYEQYFGPGTRLTVT.

The chain employs TRBV28 and TRBJ2-2; D possibly corresponds to TRBD2 (5 bases). Germline loops: CDR1 MDHEN, CDR2 SYDVKM. The CDR3 spans 15 residues. Trimming pared 2 bases from V and 5 bases from J, leaving 12 bases between. The chain's CDR3 is CASSLGSRGTGELFF. In DNA form, the CDR3 reads TGTGCCAGCAGTTTAGGGTCCCGAGGGACCGGGGAGCTGTTTTTT. Full variable domain (remainder filled in from reference TRBV28 and TRBJ2-2): DVKVTQSSRYLVKRTGEKVFLECVQDMDHENMFWYRQDPGLGLRLIYFSYDVKMKEKGDIPEGYSVSREKKERFSLILESASTNQTSMYLCASSLGSRGTGELFFGEGSRLTVL.

The chain is built from TRBV6-1 and TRBJ1-2; a possible D gene is TRBD1 (5 bases). Deletions cut 2 bases from V and 8 bases from J, with 12 bases between. CDR3 length equals 13 residues. CDR1 MNHNS and CDR2 SASEGT come from the germline V gene. CDR3 sequence reads: CASSETGLEGYTF. Here the CDR3 DNA reads TGTGCCAGCAGTGAAACAGGACTAGAGGGCTACACCTTC.